This passage covers 19 T cell receptor beta chains from one sample sequenced in a study of T cell responses to AZD1222 COVID-19 vaccine. Some clones are missing from TCRdb's copy, which holds only in-frame ones; the method was immunoSEQ multiplex PCR. The sample lists approximately 150,000 clones; roughly 90% were seen once. The sample consisted of peripheral blood, taken 28 days after the second AZD1222 dose. The receptors originated from an adult who received the AZD1222 COVID-19 vaccine.

This clone has just one count. The V call is TRBV19, the J call TRBJ1-2; D remains unclear. Trimming took off 6 bases at V and 3 bases at J, with 11 bases between the two ends. CDR3 size: 13 residues. Germline CDR1 reads LNHDA; CDR2 reads SQIVND (reference sequence). CDR3 region: CASRPTQDYGYTF. CDR3 nucleotides: TGTGCCAGTAGACCGACCCAAGACTATGGCTACACCTTC.

V is TRBV29-1 and J is TRBJ1-1; D is unresolved. The CDR3 consists of 13 residues. Trimming shortened V by 4 bases and J by 1 base, and 10 bases separated the two germline ends. The germline gives CDR1 SQVTM, CDR2 ANQGSEA. The chain's CDR3 is CSVVRFGNTEAFF. The DNA for the CDR3 is TGCAGCGTTGTAAGATTTGGGAACACTGAAGCTTTCTTT. Full variable domain (outside the CDR3, taken from reference TRBV29-1 and TRBJ1-1): SAVISQKPSRDICQRGTSLTIQCQVDSQVTMMFWYRQQPGQSLTLIATANQGSEATYESGFVIDKFPISRPNLTFSTLTVSNMSPEDSSIYLCSVVRFGNTEAFFGQGTRLTVV.

The CDR3 DNA follows: TGTGCCAGCAGTTTTAGTTCGCGACAGCCCCAGCATTTT. Its translation: CASSFSSRQPQHF. The J gene is TRBJ1-5, the V gene TRBV6-5, with D uncertain. The V gene's germline CDR1 is MNHEY and CDR2 SVGAGI. Trimming left V 4 bases short and J 7 bases short, with 11 bases between. The CDR3 extends over 13 amino acids.

The chain employs TRBV7-9 and TRBJ2-6; 7 bases agree with TRBD1. The CDR3 is 17 residues long. CDR1 SEHNR and CDR2 FQNEAQ come from the germline V gene (reference sequence). J lost 2 bases, V lost 9 bases, and 13 bases had no gene match. CDR3 nucleotide sequence: TGTGCCAGTCGTCAGACGGGACAGCCGACTGGGGCCAACGTCCTGACTTTC. The encoded protein is CASRQTGQPTGANVLTF.

This clone was picked up a small number of times. This sequence joins TRBV5-1 and TRBJ2-1, with 11 nucleotides matching TRBD2. Germline CDR1 is SGHRS and CDR2 is YFSETQ. The CDR3 consists of 15 residues. Germline trimming cut 4 bases from V and 3 bases from J; bases unmatched to any gene: 3. DNA of the CDR3: TGCGCCAGCAGCGAACTAGCGGGGGACTACAATGAGCAGTTCTTC. As protein: CASSELAGDYNEQFF.

For this clone: The sample contains more than one DNA sequence encoding this CDR3. The chain combines TRBV7-9 with TRBJ2-2; D uncertain. Germline CDR1 reads SEHNR; CDR2 reads FQNEAQ (reference sequence). V was clipped by 6 bases and J by 2 bases, with 4 bases between them. This CDR3 comprises 12 residues. The CDR3 nucleotides are TGTGCCAGCAGTTACAACACCGGGGAGCTGTTTTTT. This translates into CASSYNTGELFF.

The chain joins TRBV9 to TRBJ2-7; tentatively, D is TRBD1 or TRBD2 (7 bases each). V lost 4 bases to trimming and J lost 2 bases, with 13 bases between them. This CDR3 is 14 amino acids long. From germline, CDR1 is SGDLS and CDR2 YYNGEE. CDR3 amino acids: CASSPGGAAYEQYF. DNA for the CDR3: TGTGCCAGCAGCCCAGGGGGGGCGGCCTACGAGCAGTACTTC.

V and J are TRBV6-6 and TRBJ1-4; 9 bases are a match to TRBD1. CDR1 MNHNY and CDR2 SVGAGI come from the germline V gene (reference sequence). Germline trimming cut 7 bases from V and 3 bases from J; bases unmatched to any gene: 6. CDR3 size: 15 residues. The CDR3 protein is CASTNRGRANEKLFF. As DNA, the CDR3 is TGTGCCAGCACAAACAGGGGGCGGGCTAATGAAAAACTGTTTTTT.

The V gene is TRBV5-1, the J gene TRBJ1-2; TRBD1 matches 11 bases. Trimming at V came to 0 bases and at J to 7 bases, leaving 8 bases not matched to a gene. Germline loops: CDR1 SGHRS, CDR2 YFSETQ. The CDR3 spans 16 residues. The DNA for the CDR3 is TGCGCCAGCAGCTTGGAGGAGGACAGGGGGCGAGGTGGCTACACCTTC. Its protein product is CASSLEEDRGRGGYTF.

This clone appeared once. V usage is TRBV7-9 and J usage is TRBJ2-7; the match to TRBD2 covers 8 bases. CDR1 SEHNR and CDR2 FQNEAQ come from the germline V gene (reference sequence). The CDR3 totals 13 residues. J was trimmed by 6 bases and V by 4 bases; bases with no gene match: 5. CDR3 amino acids: CASSYGLASEQYF. CDR3 coding DNA: TGTGCCAGCAGCTACGGACTAGCTAGCGAGCAGTACTTC.

This chain links TRBV24-1 with TRBJ1-3; TRBD1 matches at 12 bases. Germline V gene data show CDR1 as KGHDR and CDR2 as SFDVKD. The CDR3 is 18 residues long. V lost 0 bases and J lost 4; bases outside the gene matches: 6. The CDR3 is CATSDLTGTGGDGNTIYF. The CDR3 DNA sequence: TGTGCCACCAGTGATTTGACAGGGACAGGGGGCGACGGAAACACCATATATTTT.

The genes are TRBV2 and TRBJ1-1; D is ambiguous. This CDR3 has 15 amino acids. Germline CDR1 and CDR2: SNHLY and FYNNEI. Trimming left V 7 bases short and J 2 bases short, with 17 bases between. CDR3 sequence: CASTPYGSANTEAFF. CDR3 bases: TGTGCCAGCACTCCTTACGGCAGCGCTAACACTGAAGCTTTCTTT.

This chain joins TRBV7-3 and TRBJ2-7; D gene ambiguous. Trimming shortened V by 5 bases and J by 7 bases, and 12 bases separated the two germline ends. Germline lookup yields CDR1 SGHTA and CDR2 FQGTGA. This CDR3 region has 12 residues. The CDR3 reads CASSGGGAEQYF. The CDR3 region has the DNA TGTGCCAGCAGCGGTGGTGGCGCGGAGCAGTACTTC. Full variable domain (outside the CDR3, taken from reference TRBV7-3 and TRBJ2-7): GAGVSQTPSNKVTEKGKYVELRCDPISGHTALYWYRQSLGQGPEFLIYFQGTGAADDSGLPNDRFFAVRPEGSVSTLKIQRTERGDSAVYLCASSGGGAEQYFGPGTRLTVT.

This sequence joins TRBV5-1 and TRBJ2-3; TRBD2 is a possible D gene (6 bases). This CDR3 comprises 15 residues. Trimming removed 3 bases from V and 4 bases from J, with 15 bases in between. CDR1 and CDR2 from the germline V gene are SGHRS and YFSETQ. CDR3: CASSSLGGNADTQYF. CDR3 bases: TGCGCCAGCAGCTCCCTCGGGGGTAACGCAGATACGCAGTATTTT. Full variable domain (rest looked up from reference TRBV5-1 and TRBJ2-3): KAGVTQTPRYLIKTRGQQVTLSCSPISGHRSVSWYQQTPGQGLQFLFEYFSETQRNKGNFPGRFSGRQFSNSRSEMNVSTLELGDSALYLCASSSLGGNADTQYFGPGTRLTVL.

The chain uses TRBV6-2 or TRBV6-3 and TRBJ2-3, with D possibly called TRBD1 or TRBD2 (7 bases each). This CDR3 is built from 19 residues. Trimming removed 1 base from V and 4 bases from J, with 24 bases in between. Germline values: CDR1 MNHEY, CDR2 SVGEGT. The CDR3 DNA reads TGTGCCAGCAGTTACTTCGTGGGTCTGACAGGGAGGGGGCCAGATACGCAGTATTTT. Translated, it gives CASSYFVGLTGRGPDTQYF.

This chain joins TRBV5-4 and TRBJ2-7; 8 bases line up with TRBD1. V was pared by 4 bases and J by 1 base, with 7 bases of the junction left unmatched. This CDR3 spans 15 amino acids. Germline CDR1 and CDR2: SGHNT and YYREEE (reference sequence). DNA of the CDR3: TGTGCCAGCAGCCAGGGGGACAGGTATTCCTACGAGCAGTACTTC. Translation gives CASSQGDRYSYEQYF.

J is TRBJ2-7 and V is TRBV5-1, with D possibly TRBD1 on 5 matching bases. The CDR3 length is 14 residues. Germline assignment: CDR1 SGHRS and CDR2 YFSETQ. Trimming removed 6 bases at V and 0 bases at J, with 13 bases between. The CDR3, as DNA: TGCGCCAGCACCATCCAAAGGGGCTCCTACGAGCAGTACTTC. Its protein product is CASTIQRGSYEQYF.

The genes are TRBV5-4 and TRBJ2-3; D is unclear. From germline, CDR1 is SGHNT and CDR2 YYREEE (reference sequence). V was clipped by 3 bases and J by 2 bases, with 10 bases between them. CDR3 length: 14 amino acids. CDR3 bases: TGTGCCAGCAGCTCCCCGGCTTTCACAGATACGCAGTATTTT. It translates to CASSSPAFTDTQYF.

This clone occurred a few times. The chain couples TRBV19 to TRBJ2-2, with no clear D. Germline lookup yields CDR1 LNHDA and CDR2 SQIVND (reference sequence). The CDR3 is 14 amino acids. V was pared by 5 bases and J by 5 bases, with 12 bases between. This CDR3 reads CASSLNPPTGELFF. CDR3 nucleotide sequence: TGTGCCAGTAGTTTGAATCCCCCGACCGGGGAGCTGTTTTTT.